This note documents a single T cell receptor (beta chain) sequence. Its antigen is not yet known. Base-call qualities are not available, and no considerably larger clone is one nucleotide away. The CDR3 runs 14 amino acids, cysteine and phenylalanine included. The DNA shown is the 42-base CDR3, in frame from base 1. The junction carries 12 bases between V and J, which are trimmed by 5 bases and 4 bases respectively. CDR1 and CDR2 are drawn from the germline V gene (reference sequence): LNHDA, SQIVND. TCRbeta CDR3 regions were amplified from genomic DNA by means of the immunoSEQ Assay, a bias-controlled multiplex PCR. Per the source publication's procedure: Within the assay, amplification of reference gene primers was used to estimate how many nucleated cells each sample contained. Sequence reads were collapsed and filtered to measure the absolute abundance of every unique TCRbeta CDR3 rearrangement. For each sample, productive Simpson clonality was calculated as the square root of Simpson's diversity index across productive rearrangements. TCRdb mirrors the immuneACCESS table, restricted to in-frame sequences. Some clones are absent from its copies; in checked studies, under half trace to an unresolved V gene, and the reason for the others is unknown. V, J and clone size are those of that table, while D and trimming were read from the DNA. The sample yields a few hundred thousand clones; roughly 90% were counted once. Less than 3% of the sample rests with the top ten.

This sample was included in a study of blood T cell repertoires in COVID-19 (TCRdb year 2020). Regarding the study in general: Samples from collaborators originated in the United States, Italy and Spain and spanned both the acute and convalescent phases of COVID-19. The repertoires were released in a freely available public database meant as a resource for research on the immune response to SARS-CoV-2. The sample metadata nearly always contained a de-identified subject ID, COVID-19 status, age in years and sex. Deeply sampled blood TCRbeta repertoires from subjects exposed to, actively infected with, or recovered from COVID-19 were included in the dataset. Samples came from the ongoing ImmuneRACE study (first 160 participants) plus 1,254 subjects from 6 global collaborators. Where HLA class I and class II types were available, the types were taken from metadata supplied by the sample provider, not from assay-based typing. The material from the prospective study consisted of cDNA or gDNA derived from T cells, B-cell-depleted T cells, or PBMCs.

General study outcomes and caveats: Clinical and demographic metadata were provided uncurated, with the amount varying by source and participant.

Collaborating institutions collected whole blood in K2EDTA tubes following their own protocols. For TCRbeta analysis, collaborators shipped samples as frozen whole blood, isolated PBMCs, or DNA extracted from either of those sample types. Sequencing was performed on peripheral blood. This sequence was found in a woman in her 30s with active or convalescent COVID-19. The sequence joins TRBV19 to TRBJ1-5; a weak D assignment points to TRBD1 (5 bases agree). The CDR3 corresponds to CASSGGGSNQPQHF. At the DNA level, the sequence is TGTGCCAGTAGTGGCGGGGGTTCAAATCAGCCCCAGCATTTT.